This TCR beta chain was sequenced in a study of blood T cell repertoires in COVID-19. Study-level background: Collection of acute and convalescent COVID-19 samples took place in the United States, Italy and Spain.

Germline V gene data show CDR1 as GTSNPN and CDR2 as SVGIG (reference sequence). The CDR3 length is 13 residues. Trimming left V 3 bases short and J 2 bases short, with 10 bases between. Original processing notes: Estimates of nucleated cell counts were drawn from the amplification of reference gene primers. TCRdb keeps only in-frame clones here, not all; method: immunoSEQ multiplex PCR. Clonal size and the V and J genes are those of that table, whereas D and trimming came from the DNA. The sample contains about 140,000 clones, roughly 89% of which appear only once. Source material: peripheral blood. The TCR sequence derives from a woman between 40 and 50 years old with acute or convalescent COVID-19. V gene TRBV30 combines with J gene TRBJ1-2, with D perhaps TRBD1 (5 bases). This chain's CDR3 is CAWSPGGNYGYTF. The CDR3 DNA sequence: TGTGCCTGGAGCCCGGGGGGGAACTATGGCTACACCTTC. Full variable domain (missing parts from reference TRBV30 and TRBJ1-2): SQTIHQWPATLVQPVGSPLSLECTVEGTSNPNLYWYRQAAGRGLQLLFYSVGIGQISSEVPQNLSASRPQDRQFILSSKKLLLSDSGFYLCAWSPGGNYGYTFGSGTRLTVV.